Each of the 32 T cell receptor beta chains below was sequenced from the same sample in a study of T cell changes during pregnancy in multiple sclerosis. This table comes from immunoSEQ multiplex PCR, and its TCRdb copy is limited to in-frame clones, with some not included. Of about 40,000 clones listed, approximately 92% are singletons. The starting material was peripheral blood, obtained before pregnancy. These receptors came from a female donor with multiple sclerosis, enrolled in a pregnancy study.

The J gene is TRBJ2-3, the V gene TRBV18; D is unclear. V was clipped by 3 bases and J by 6 bases, with 13 bases between them. This CDR3 spans 14 amino acids. Germline V lookup: CDR1 KGHSH, CDR2 LQKENI. CDR3 nucleotide sequence: TGTGCCAGCTCACCTCAGGCCCCCCGGGATACGCAGTATTTT. Protein product: CASSPQAPRDTQYF.

The V call is TRBV7-6, the J call TRBJ2-7, with D unclear. This CDR3 is built from 13 residues. The germline CDR1 and CDR2 sequences are SGHVS and FNYEAQ. V lost 0 bases and J lost 10, with 13 bases in between. The CDR3 is CASSLAPQAEQYF. The CDR3 DNA reads TGTGCCAGCAGCTTAGCCCCGCAGGCCGAACAGTACTTC.

This chain uses TRBV7-2 with TRBJ2-1, with D maybe TRBD2 (6 bases). The CDR3 contains 16 residues. CDR1 is SGHTA, CDR2 FQGNSA, per germline. V lost 4 bases to trimming and J lost 0 bases, with 13 bases between them. CDR3 loop: CASSSLGLNSYNEQFF. In DNA form, the CDR3 reads TGTGCCAGCAGCTCCCTTGGACTAAACTCCTACAATGAGCAGTTCTTC.

The genes are TRBV9 and TRBJ1-4; maybe TRBD1 (6 bases). V was pared by 0 bases and J by 7 bases, with 16 bases between. CDR1 and CDR2 from the germline V gene are SGDLS and YYNGEE. This CDR3 spans 16 amino acids. CDR3 sequence (DNA): TGTGCCAGCAGCGTAGGGTCCGGGACAAGGCGTGAAAAACTGTTTTTT. Amino acids: CASSVGSGTRREKLFF.

CDR3 nucleotide sequence: TGTGCCAGCAGTAAGGACAGGGCGAACGTCGAAGCTTTCTTT. Translating it yields CASSKDRANVEAFF. The V call is TRBV25-1, the J call TRBJ1-1; 8 bases map to TRBD1. The CDR3 is 14 residues long. Per germline, CDR1 MGHDK and CDR2 SYGVNS. V trimming: 5 bases; J trimming: 8 bases; junction bases outside the gene matches: 10. The complete variable domain, with remaining parts taken from reference TRBV25-1 and TRBJ1-1, reads EADIYQTPRYLVIGTGKKITLECSQTMGHDKMYWYQQDPGMELHLIHYSYGVNSTEKGDLSSESTVSRIRTEHFPLTLESARPSHTSQYLCASSKDRANVEAFFGQGTRLTVV.

The rearrangement joins TRBV28 to TRBJ1-2, with D perhaps matching TRBD1 (6 bases). This CDR3 is built from 11 residues. Trimming stripped 11 bases from V and 2 bases from J, with 9 bases between. The germline gives CDR1 MDHEN, CDR2 SYDVKM. CDR3 nucleotide sequence: TGTGCCGAACAGGGAAACTATGGCTACACCTTC. Translated, it gives CAEQGNYGYTF.

The V and J genes are TRBV11-2 and TRBJ2-1; TRBD1 matches at 11 bases. Germline V gene data show CDR1 as SGHAT and CDR2 as FQNNGV. The CDR3 sequence is 15 residues long. Trimming removed 5 bases from V and 6 bases from J; junction bases left unmatched: 6. CDR3 bases: TGTGCCAGCAGCATCCCCGGGACAGGGGGCAATGAGCAGTTCTTC. Translated: CASSIPGTGGNEQFF.

Only one count was recorded for this clone. The genes are TRBV7-2 and TRBJ2-6; the match to TRBD1 covers 7 bases. CDR3 length: 15 residues. CDR1 is SGHTA and CDR2 is FQGNSA in the germline V gene. The V segment lost 4 bases and the J segment 2 bases; nucleotides outside the gene matches: 2. CDR3 in amino acids: CASSSGQPGANVLTF. The CDR3 nucleotides read TGTGCCAGCAGCTCGGGACAGCCTGGGGCCAACGTCCTGACTTTC.

The chain combines TRBV27 with TRBJ2-5; D is perhaps TRBD1 (6 bases). V was clipped by 7 bases and J by 2 bases, with 14 bases between them. Germline-derived CDR1 and CDR2 are MNHEY and SMNVEV (reference sequence). The CDR3 totals 14 residues. The CDR3 here is CASTAGELQETQYF. The CDR3 nucleotides are TGTGCCAGCACGGCAGGGGAATTACAAGAGACCCAGTACTTC.

In its sample, this clone was seen once. V usage is TRBV11-2 and J usage is TRBJ2-1, with D possibly matching TRBD1 (5 bases). Trimming removed 7 bases at V and 4 bases at J, with 17 bases between. Germline V gene lookup returns CDR1 SGHAT and CDR2 FQNNGV. The CDR3 has 15 residues. The DNA of the CDR3 is TGTGCCAGCAAAGTAGTCCAGACAGATTACAATGAGCAGTTCTTC. Translation: CASKVVQTDYNEQFF. Full variable domain (rest looked up from reference TRBV11-2 and TRBJ2-1): EAGVAQSPRYKIIEKRQSVAFWCNPISGHATLYWYQQILGQGPKLLIQFQNNGVVDDSQLPKDRFSAERLKGVDSTLKIQPAKLEDSAVYLCASKVVQTDYNEQFFGPGTRLTVL.

V is TRBV5-4 and J is TRBJ1-1; 10 bases line up with TRBD1. The germline CDR1 and CDR2 sequences are SGHNT and YYREEE (reference sequence). The V gene end was trimmed by 5 bases and the J gene end by 4 bases; junction bases not matched to a gene: 8. The CDR3 runs 15 residues. The DNA for the CDR3 is TGTGCCAGCAGTTACCCAGGACAGGGGGGCACTGAAGCTTTCTTT. This translates into CASSYPGQGGTEAFF.

The chain recombines TRBV18 with TRBJ1-2, with D unclear. The germline V and J ends were trimmed by 0 bases and 4 bases, with 12 bases remaining between them. Germline V gene data show CDR1 as KGHSH and CDR2 as LQKENI. This CDR3 has 15 amino acids. This chain's CDR3 is CASSPPALATYGYTF. In nucleotides, the CDR3 is TGTGCCAGCTCACCACCGGCCCTGGCAACCTATGGCTACACCTTC. Supplemented by reference TRBV18 and TRBJ1-2, the full variable domain reads NAGVMQNPRHLVRRRGQEARLRCSPMKGHSHVYWYRQLPEEGLKFMVYLQKENIIDESGMPKERFSAEFPKEGPSILRIQQVVRGDSAAYFCASSPPALATYGYTFGSGTRLTVV.

This CDR3 is CSVYPGGDADAYNEQFF. The CDR3 DNA is TGCAGCGTTTATCCAGGGGGCGATGCGGACGCCTACAATGAGCAGTTCTTC. The chain is built from TRBV29-1 and TRBJ2-1; 8 bases align to TRBD1. The CDR3 is 17 amino acids. Unmatched junction bases numbered 14, after V lost 5 bases and J lost 2 bases. CDR1 is SQVTM and CDR2 is ANQGSEA in the germline V gene.

The CDR3 loop is CASSTMGGYTEAFF. In DNA form, the CDR3 reads TGCGCCAGCAGCACCATGGGGGGGTATACTGAAGCTTTCTTT. This chain connects TRBV5-1 to TRBJ1-1; a possible D gene is TRBD1 (5 bases). Germline loops: CDR1 SGHRS, CDR2 YFSETQ. Trimming removed 4 bases from V and 5 bases from J, with 15 bases in between. The CDR3 covers 14 residues.

This sequence joins TRBV7-9 and TRBJ2-4; the match to TRBD1 covers 9 bases. Losses at the gene ends were 1 base for V and 0 bases for J; bases not matched to a gene: 7. This CDR3 spans 18 amino acids. The germline V gene has CDR1 SEHNR and CDR2 FQNEAQ (reference sequence). The CDR3 is CASSLEGQGAVAKNIQYF. CDR3 nucleotides: TGTGCCAGCAGCTTAGAGGGACAGGGAGCGGTAGCCAAAAACATTCAGTACTTC.

V is TRBV18 and J is TRBJ2-7; TRBD1 matches 11 bases. The V gene's germline CDR1 is KGHSH and CDR2 LQKENI. The V gene end was trimmed by 4 bases and the J gene end by 5 bases; junction bases not matched to a gene: 7. The CDR3 covers 15 residues. The CDR3 sequence is CASSLGTGGFDEQYF. The CDR3 nucleotides read TGTGCCAGCTCACTGGGGACAGGGGGTTTCGACGAGCAGTACTTC.

The V and J genes are TRBV28 and TRBJ2-7, with a tentative D call TRBD1 (6 bases). CDR1 is MDHEN and CDR2 is SYDVKM in the germline V gene. Trimming pared 2 bases from V and 0 bases from J, leaving 14 bases between. The CDR3 is 16 residues long. CDR3 DNA: TGTGCCAGCAGTTTACCTCAGCAGGGGAACTCCTACGAGCAGTACTTC. It specifies CASSLPQQGNSYEQYF.

The rearrangement links TRBV11-2 to TRBJ2-7; D possibly corresponds to TRBD1 (6 bases). Trimming removed 2 bases at V and 5 bases at J, with 13 bases between. This CDR3 has 14 amino acids. Germline V gene sequence: CDR1 SGHAT, CDR2 FQNNGV. The CDR3, as DNA: TGTGCCAGCAGCTTAAGTCAGGGGCCCCACGAGCAGTACTTC. Translated, it gives CASSLSQGPHEQYF. Using reference TRBV11-2 and TRBJ2-7 for the parts outside the CDR3, the full variable domain is EAGVAQSPRYKIIEKRQSVAFWCNPISGHATLYWYQQILGQGPKLLIQFQNNGVVDDSQLPKDRFSAERLKGVDSTLKIQPAKLEDSAVYLCASSLSQGPHEQYFGPGTRLTVT.

This clone has more than one count but fewer than ten. The chain employs TRBV30 and TRBJ1-1; no clear D. This CDR3 has 12 residues. Trimming removed 3 bases at V and 7 bases at J, with 12 bases between. The germline gives CDR1 GTSNPN, CDR2 SVGIG (reference sequence). CDR3 sequence: CAWREYEVEAFF. The CDR3 DNA reads TGTGCCTGGAGGGAGTACGAGGTTGAAGCTTTCTTT.

This chain uses TRBV7-9 with TRBJ2-7; D remains unclear. V was clipped by 5 bases and J by 5 bases, with 13 bases between them. The CDR3 is 13 amino acids. The germline V gene has CDR1 SEHNR and CDR2 FQNEAQ (reference sequence). CDR3: CASSPDFANEQYF. In DNA form, the CDR3 reads TGTGCCAGCAGCCCAGACTTTGCCAACGAGCAGTACTTC. Drawing the rest from reference TRBV7-9 and TRBJ2-7, the complete variable domain is DTGVSQNPRHKITKRGQNVTFRCDPISEHNRLYWYRQTLGQGPEFLTYFQNEAQLEKSRLLSDRFSAERPKGSFSTLEIQRTEQGDSAMYLCASSPDFANEQYFGPGTRLTVT.

This clone has a handful of counts. The rearrangement joins TRBV10-1 to TRBJ1-5, with unresolved D. V was clipped by 3 bases and J by 5 bases, with 8 bases between them. Germline V gene sequence: CDR1 WNHNN, CDR2 SYGVQD (reference sequence). CDR3 length: 13 residues. The CDR3 nucleotides are TGCGCCAGCAGTGAAGCCCCCGATCAGCCCCAGCATTTT. Its protein is CASSEAPDQPQHF.

J is TRBJ2-5 and V is TRBV6-6, with TRBD2 matching 10 bases. Trimming at V came to 8 bases and at J to 2 bases, leaving 2 bases not matched to a gene. In germline, CDR1 is MNHNY, CDR2 SVGAGI (reference sequence). The CDR3 is 13 amino acids. The CDR3 DNA reads as TGTGCCAGCGGGACTAGCGATCAAGAGACCCAGTACTTC. It translates to CASGTSDQETQYF.

The chain links TRBV19 to TRBJ2-1; D is uncertain. The CDR3 has 15 residues. Germline CDR1 and CDR2: LNHDA and SQIVND (reference sequence). With 7 bases removed from V and 6 bases from J, the gap between germline ends came to 19 bases. CDR3 in DNA: TGTGCCAGTACCCTTAACTCGGGTAGCCCCAATGAGCAGTTCTTC. The encoded protein is CASTLNSGSPNEQFF.

This clone was counted only a few times. V and J are TRBV30 and TRBJ1-4; D is unresolved. Germline loops: CDR1 GTSNPN, CDR2 SVGIG (reference sequence). There are 12 residues in the CDR3. The V end lost 0 bases, the J end lost 8 bases, and 7 bases lay between the germline ends. For the CDR3, the DNA is TGTGCCTGGAGTGTACTGAAAGAAAAACTGTTTTTT. It is translated as CAWSVLKEKLFF.

This rearrangement joins TRBV9 to TRBJ2-6; a weak D match, TRBD2 (6 bases). Trimming took off 3 bases at V and 0 bases at J, with 13 bases between the two ends. The germline CDR1 and CDR2 sequences are SGDLS and YYNGEE. This CDR3 has 17 residues. The CDR3 here is CASSGDGGLSGANVLTF. In DNA, the CDR3 is TGTGCCAGCAGCGGAGATGGAGGGCTCTCTGGGGCCAACGTCCTGACTTTC. Full variable domain (outside the CDR3, taken from reference TRBV9 and TRBJ2-6): DSGVTQTPKHLITATGQRVTLRCSPRSGDLSVYWYQQSLDQGLQFLIQYYNGEERAKGNILERFSAQQFPDLHSELNLSSLELGDSALYFCASSGDGGLSGANVLTFGAGSRLTVL.

The chain links TRBV7-2 to TRBJ1-2; 7 bases agree with TRBD1. Germline trimming cut 1 base from V and 4 bases from J; bases unmatched to any gene: 9. The CDR3 consists of 16 residues. The germline V gene encodes CDR1 SGHTA and CDR2 FQGNSA. CDR3: CASSLGAQGVSYGYTF. The CDR3 DNA sequence: TGTGCCAGCAGCTTAGGGGCGCAGGGGGTAAGCTATGGCTACACCTTC.

The chain uses TRBV7-9 and TRBJ2-7; 10 bases line up with TRBD1. Germline-derived CDR1 and CDR2 are SEHNR and FQNEAQ (reference sequence). V gave up 8 bases and J gave up 3 bases; unmatched junction bases: 4. The CDR3 is 13 amino acids. The CDR3 here is CASGRDRGYEQYF. The DNA for the CDR3 is TGTGCCAGCGGACGGGACAGGGGCTACGAGCAGTACTTC. Based on the CDR3 plus reference TRBV7-9 and TRBJ2-7, the full variable domain is DTGVSQNPRHKITKRGQNVTFRCDPISEHNRLYWYRQTLGQGPEFLTYFQNEAQLEKSRLLSDRFSAERPKGSFSTLEIQRTEQGDSAMYLCASGRDRGYEQYFGPGTRLTVT.

The chain links TRBV19 to TRBJ2-5; 11 bases match TRBD2. Trimming took 7 bases from V and 5 from J; bases not matched to a gene: 9. Looked up from germline, CDR1 is LNHDA and CDR2 is SQIVND (reference sequence). The CDR3 is 15 amino acids. The CDR3 protein is CASTKTSGIGETQYF. CDR3 nucleotides: TGTGCCAGTACCAAGACTAGCGGGATTGGGGAGACCCAGTACTTC.

In nucleotides, the CDR3 is TGTGCCAGCAGCGTGGACAGGGGGCGGGAGACCCAGTACTTC. Translated, it gives CASSVDRGRETQYF. V is TRBV7-2 and J is TRBJ2-5; 11 positions agree with TRBD1. CDR1 and CDR2 from the germline V gene are SGHTA and FQGNSA. The CDR3 spans 14 residues. With 5 bases clipped from V and 5 bases from J, the junction kept 4 bases outside the gene matches.

This chain connects TRBV29-1 to TRBJ2-3; D is unresolved. CDR3 length: 12 residues. V lost 3 bases and J lost 0, with 4 bases in between. The germline V gene has CDR1 SQVTM and CDR2 ANQGSEA. The CDR3 reads CSVDPSTDTQYF. The CDR3 nucleotides read TGCAGCGTTGACCCTAGCACAGATACGCAGTATTTT.

This clone was observed a handful of times. This chain uses TRBV7-2 with TRBJ2-5; maybe TRBD2 (5 bases). In germline, CDR1 is SGHTA, CDR2 FQGNSA. Deletions cut 1 base from V and 3 bases from J, with 6 bases between. The CDR3 loop spans 13 amino acids. DNA of the CDR3: TGTGCCAGCAGCTTAGTGCGGGAAGAGACCCAGTACTTC. Translated, it gives CASSLVREETQYF.

The chain recombines TRBV12-5 with TRBJ1-1; 8 positions match TRBD1. The V gene's germline CDR1 is LGHNT and CDR2 FRNRAP. The CDR3 has 14 residues. The J segment lost 1 base and the V segment lost 6 bases, leaving 4 bases of the junction unmatched. The CDR3 bases are TGTGCTAGTGGCCGACAGGGGAAGAACACTGAAGCTTTCTTT. It is translated as CASGRQGKNTEAFF.